This record covers a single T cell receptor beta chain. Its cognate antigen is unknown. The V end lost 6 bases, the J end lost 5 bases, and 14 bases lay between the germline ends. The CDR3 is 14 amino acids. The germline CDR1 and CDR2 sequences are MDHEN and SYDVKM. Here immunoSEQ multiplex PCR was the method, and the copy in TCRdb shows in-frame clones only, minus some. The data contain some 140,000 clones, nearly 90% of them singletons. This sample stems from a study of T cell responses to AZD1222 COVID-19 vaccine. The study, taken as a whole, reports: The donor group comprised mostly white British people and more females; the analysis possibly underestimated clonal diversity. Nearly half of unique spike-specific TCRs reportedly avoided B.1.351 and B.1.1.7 mutated regions.

Sequenced material: peripheral blood, taken 28 days after the second AZD1222 dose. The V call is TRBV28, the J call TRBJ2-1; D may be TRBD2 (5 bases). The receptor was derived from an adult who received the AZD1222 COVID-19 vaccine. CDR3 amino acids: CASRLANHNNEQFF. CDR3 DNA: TGTGCCAGCAGGCTAGCTAATCATAACAATGAGCAGTTCTTC.